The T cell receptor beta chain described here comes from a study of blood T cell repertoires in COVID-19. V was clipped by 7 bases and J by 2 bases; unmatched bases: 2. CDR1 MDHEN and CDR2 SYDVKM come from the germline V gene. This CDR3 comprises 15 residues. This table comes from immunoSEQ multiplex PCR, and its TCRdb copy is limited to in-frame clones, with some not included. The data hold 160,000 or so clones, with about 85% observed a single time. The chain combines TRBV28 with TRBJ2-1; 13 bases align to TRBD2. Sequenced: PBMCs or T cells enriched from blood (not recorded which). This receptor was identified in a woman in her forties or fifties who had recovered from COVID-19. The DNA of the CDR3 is TGTGCCAGCACCGGACTAGCGGGAGCCTACAATGAGCAGTTCTTC. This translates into CASTGLAGAYNEQFF.